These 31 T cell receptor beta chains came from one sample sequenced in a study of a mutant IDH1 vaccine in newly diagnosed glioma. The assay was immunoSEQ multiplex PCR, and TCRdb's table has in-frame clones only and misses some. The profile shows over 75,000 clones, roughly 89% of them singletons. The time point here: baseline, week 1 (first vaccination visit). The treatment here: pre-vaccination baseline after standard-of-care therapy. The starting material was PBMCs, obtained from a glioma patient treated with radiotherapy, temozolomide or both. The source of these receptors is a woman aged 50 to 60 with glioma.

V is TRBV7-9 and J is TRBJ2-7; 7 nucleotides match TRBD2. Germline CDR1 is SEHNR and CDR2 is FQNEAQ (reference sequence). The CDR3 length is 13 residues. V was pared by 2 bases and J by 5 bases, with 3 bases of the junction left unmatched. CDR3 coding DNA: TGTGCCAGCAGCTTAAGGCGGGAGAACGAGCAGTACTTC. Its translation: CASSLRRENEQYF.

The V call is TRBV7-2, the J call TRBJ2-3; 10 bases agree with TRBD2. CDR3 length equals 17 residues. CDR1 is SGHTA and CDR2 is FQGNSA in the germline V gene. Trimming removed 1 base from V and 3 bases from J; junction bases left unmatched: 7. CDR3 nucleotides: TGTGCCAGCAGCTTAGGGGGGAGCGGGAGGGCAACAGATACGCAGTATTTT. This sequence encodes CASSLGGSGRATDTQYF.

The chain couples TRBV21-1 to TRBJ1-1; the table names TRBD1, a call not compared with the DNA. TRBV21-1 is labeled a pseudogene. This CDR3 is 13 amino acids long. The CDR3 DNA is TGTGCCAGCAGCGACACAGGGGGTCCTGAAGCTTTCTTT. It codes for CASSDTGGPEAFF.

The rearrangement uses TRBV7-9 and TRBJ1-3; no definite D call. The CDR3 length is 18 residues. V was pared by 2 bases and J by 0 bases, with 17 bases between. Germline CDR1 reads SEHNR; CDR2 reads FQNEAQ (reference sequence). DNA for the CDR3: TGTGCCAGCAGCTTAAGCAGGAGGCAGAGTTTCTCTGGAAACACCATATATTTT. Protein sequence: CASSLSRRQSFSGNTIYF. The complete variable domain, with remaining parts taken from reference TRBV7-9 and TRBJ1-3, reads DTGVSQNPRHKITKRGQNVTFRCDPISEHNRLYWYRQTLGQGPEFLTYFQNEAQLEKSRLLSDRFSAERPKGSFSTLEIQRTEQGDSAMYLCASSLSRRQSFSGNTIYFGEGSWLTVV.

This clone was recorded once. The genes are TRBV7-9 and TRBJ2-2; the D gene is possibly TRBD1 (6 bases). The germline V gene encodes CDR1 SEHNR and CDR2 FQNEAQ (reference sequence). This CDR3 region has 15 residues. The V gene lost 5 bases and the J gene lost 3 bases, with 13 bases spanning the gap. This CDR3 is CASSPRAGDTGELFF. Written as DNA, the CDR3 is TGTGCCAGCAGCCCCAGAGCAGGGGACACCGGGGAGCTGTTTTTT.

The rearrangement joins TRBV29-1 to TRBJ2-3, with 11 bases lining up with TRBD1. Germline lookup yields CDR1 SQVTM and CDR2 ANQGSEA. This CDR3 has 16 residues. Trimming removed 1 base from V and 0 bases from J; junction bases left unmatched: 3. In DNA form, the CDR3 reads TGCAGCGTTGAAGGGACAGGGGGCATGAGCACAGATACGCAGTATTTT. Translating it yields CSVEGTGGMSTDTQYF.

The CDR3 region has the DNA TGCGCCAGCAGGGAGGGTCAGGTCATTGGTACGCAGTATTTT. It codes for CASREGQVIGTQYF. The V and J genes are TRBV5-1 and TRBJ2-3; D may be TRBD2 (6 bases). Germline values: CDR1 SGHRS, CDR2 YFSETQ. The V gene lost 5 bases and the J gene lost 8 bases, with 18 bases spanning the gap. The CDR3 is 14 amino acids.

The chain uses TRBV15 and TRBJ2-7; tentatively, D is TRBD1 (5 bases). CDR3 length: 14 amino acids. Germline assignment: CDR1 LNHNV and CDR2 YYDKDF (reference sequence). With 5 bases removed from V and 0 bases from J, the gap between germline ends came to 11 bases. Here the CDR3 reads CATSPRTLSYEQYF. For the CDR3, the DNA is TGTGCCACCAGCCCGAGGACACTCTCCTACGAGCAGTACTTC.

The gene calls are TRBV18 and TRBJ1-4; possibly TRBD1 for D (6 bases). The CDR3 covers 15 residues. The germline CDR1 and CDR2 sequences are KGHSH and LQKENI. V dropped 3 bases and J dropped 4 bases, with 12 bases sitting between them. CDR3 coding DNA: TGTGCCAGCTCACCGTACGGGGGCGGTAATGAAAAACTGTTTTTT. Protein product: CASSPYGGGNEKLFF.

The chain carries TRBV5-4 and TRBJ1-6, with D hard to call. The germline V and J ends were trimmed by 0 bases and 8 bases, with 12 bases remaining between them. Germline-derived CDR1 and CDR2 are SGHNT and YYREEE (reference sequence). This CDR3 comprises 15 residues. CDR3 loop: CASSLGGGLDSPLHF. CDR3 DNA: TGTGCCAGCAGCTTGGGAGGAGGGTTGGATTCACCCCTCCACTTT.

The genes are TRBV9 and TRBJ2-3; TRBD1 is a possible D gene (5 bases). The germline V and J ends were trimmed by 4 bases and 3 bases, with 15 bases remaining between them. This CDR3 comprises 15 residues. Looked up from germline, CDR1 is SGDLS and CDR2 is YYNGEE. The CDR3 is CASSPLQGRTDTQYF. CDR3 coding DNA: TGTGCCAGCAGCCCACTCCAGGGCCGGACAGATACGCAGTATTTT.

The chain's CDR3 is CASSISWTPGNTIYF. The CDR3 DNA reads TGTGCCAGTAGTATATCCTGGACGCCAGGAAACACCATATATTTT. The chain recombines TRBV19 with TRBJ1-3; D gene uncertain. Germline V gene sequence: CDR1 LNHDA, CDR2 SQIVND (reference sequence). V gave up 2 bases and J gave up 4 bases, with 12 bases separating them. This CDR3 spans 15 amino acids.

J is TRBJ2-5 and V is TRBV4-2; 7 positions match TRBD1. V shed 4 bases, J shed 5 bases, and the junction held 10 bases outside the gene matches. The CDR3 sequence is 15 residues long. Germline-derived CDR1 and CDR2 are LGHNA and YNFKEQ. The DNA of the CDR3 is TGTGCCAGCAGCCCGCGACAGGGTCTAGGCGAGACCCAGTACTTC. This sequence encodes CASSPRQGLGETQYF.

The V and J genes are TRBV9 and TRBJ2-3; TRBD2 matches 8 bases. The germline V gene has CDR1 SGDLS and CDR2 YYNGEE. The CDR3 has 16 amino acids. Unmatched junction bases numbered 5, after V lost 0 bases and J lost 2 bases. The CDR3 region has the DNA TGTGCCAGCAGCGTAGAAACTAGCGGACTCACAGATACGCAGTATTTT. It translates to CASSVETSGLTDTQYF. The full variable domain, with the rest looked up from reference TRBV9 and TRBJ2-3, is DSGVTQTPKHLITATGQRVTLRCSPRSGDLSVYWYQQSLDQGLQFLIQYYNGEERAKGNILERFSAQQFPDLHSELNLSSLELGDSALYFCASSVETSGLTDTQYFGPGTRLTVL.

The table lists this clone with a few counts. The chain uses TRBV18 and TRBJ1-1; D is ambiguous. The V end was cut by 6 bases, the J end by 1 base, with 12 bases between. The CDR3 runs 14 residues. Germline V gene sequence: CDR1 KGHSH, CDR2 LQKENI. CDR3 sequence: CASSTSAGNTEAFF. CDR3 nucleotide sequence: TGTGCCAGCTCTACCTCTGCAGGGAACACTGAAGCTTTCTTT.

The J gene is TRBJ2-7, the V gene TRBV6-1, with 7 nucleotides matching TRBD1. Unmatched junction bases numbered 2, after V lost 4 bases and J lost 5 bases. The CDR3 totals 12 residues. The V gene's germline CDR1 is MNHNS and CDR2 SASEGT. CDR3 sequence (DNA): TGTGCCAGCAGTGCTACAGGGGACGAGCAGTACTTC. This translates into CASSATGDEQYF.

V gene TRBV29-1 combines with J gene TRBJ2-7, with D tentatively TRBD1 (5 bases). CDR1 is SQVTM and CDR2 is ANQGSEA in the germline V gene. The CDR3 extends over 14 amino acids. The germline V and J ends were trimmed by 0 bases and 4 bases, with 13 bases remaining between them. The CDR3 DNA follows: TGCAGCGTTGAAGAAGGAGACAGCCATTACGAGCAGTACTTC. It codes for CSVEEGDSHYEQYF.

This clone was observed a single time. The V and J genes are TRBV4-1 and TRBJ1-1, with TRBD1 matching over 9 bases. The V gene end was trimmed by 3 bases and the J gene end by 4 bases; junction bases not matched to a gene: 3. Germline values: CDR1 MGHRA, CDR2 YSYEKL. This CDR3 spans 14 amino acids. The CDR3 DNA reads TGCGCCAGCAGCCACCGGACAGGGGTCACTGAAGCTTTCTTT. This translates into CASSHRTGVTEAFF.

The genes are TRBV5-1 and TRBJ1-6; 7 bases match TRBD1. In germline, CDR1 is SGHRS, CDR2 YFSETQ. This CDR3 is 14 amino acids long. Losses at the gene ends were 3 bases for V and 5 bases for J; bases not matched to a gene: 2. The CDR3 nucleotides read TGCGCCAGCAGCTGGACAGGCAATAATTCACCCCTCCACTTT. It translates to CASSWTGNNSPLHF.

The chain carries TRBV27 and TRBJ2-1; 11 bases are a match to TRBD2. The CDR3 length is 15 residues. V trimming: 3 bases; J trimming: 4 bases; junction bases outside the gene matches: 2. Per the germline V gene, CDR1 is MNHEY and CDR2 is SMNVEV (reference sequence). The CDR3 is CASSFSGRGYNEQFF. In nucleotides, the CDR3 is TGTGCCAGCAGTTTTAGCGGGAGGGGATACAATGAGCAGTTCTTC.

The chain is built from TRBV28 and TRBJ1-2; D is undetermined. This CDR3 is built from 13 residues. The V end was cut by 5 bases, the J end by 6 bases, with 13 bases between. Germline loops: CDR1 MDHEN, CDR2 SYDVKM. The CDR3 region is CASSPPHLHGYTF. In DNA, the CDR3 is TGTGCCAGCAGTCCTCCCCATCTCCATGGCTACACCTTC.

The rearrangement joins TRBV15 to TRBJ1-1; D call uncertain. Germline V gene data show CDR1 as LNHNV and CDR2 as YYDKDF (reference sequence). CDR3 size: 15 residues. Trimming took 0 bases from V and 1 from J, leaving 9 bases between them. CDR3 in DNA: TGTGCCACCAGCAGAGATTTCGGATGGAACACTGAAGCTTTCTTT. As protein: CATSRDFGWNTEAFF.

The CDR3 is CASSPVKGRRGNTEAFF. CDR3 bases: TGTGCCAGCAGTCCTGTAAAAGGGAGACGGGGGAACACTGAAGCTTTCTTT. This chain uses TRBV28 with TRBJ1-1; no definite D call. The V end was cut by 5 bases, the J end by 1 base, with 20 bases between. CDR1 MDHEN and CDR2 SYDVKM come from the germline V gene. CDR3 length: 17 amino acids.

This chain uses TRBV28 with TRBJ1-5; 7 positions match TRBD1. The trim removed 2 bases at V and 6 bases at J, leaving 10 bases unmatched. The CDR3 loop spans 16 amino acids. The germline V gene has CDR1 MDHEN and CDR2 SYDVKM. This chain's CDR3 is CASSLGTPTGAQPQHF. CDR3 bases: TGTGCCAGCAGTTTAGGAACCCCAACAGGGGCTCAGCCCCAGCATTTT. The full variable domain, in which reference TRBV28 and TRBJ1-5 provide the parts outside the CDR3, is DVKVTQSSRYLVKRTGEKVFLECVQDMDHENMFWYRQDPGLGLRLIYFSYDVKMKEKGDIPEGYSVSREKKERFSLILESASTNQTSMYLCASSLGTPTGAQPQHFGDGTRLSIL.

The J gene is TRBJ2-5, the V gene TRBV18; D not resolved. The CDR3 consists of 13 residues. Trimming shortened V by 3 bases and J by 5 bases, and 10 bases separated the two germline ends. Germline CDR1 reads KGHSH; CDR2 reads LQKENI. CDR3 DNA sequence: TGTGCCAGCTCACCTATGGGCCACGAGACCCAGTACTTC. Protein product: CASSPMGHETQYF.

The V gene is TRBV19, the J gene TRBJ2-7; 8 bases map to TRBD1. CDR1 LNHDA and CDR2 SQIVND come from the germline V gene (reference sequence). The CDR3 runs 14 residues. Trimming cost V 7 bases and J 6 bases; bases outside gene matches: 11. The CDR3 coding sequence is TGTGCCAGTAACCCGACAGGGGTGTCTGTCGAGCAGTACTTC. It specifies CASNPTGVSVEQYF.

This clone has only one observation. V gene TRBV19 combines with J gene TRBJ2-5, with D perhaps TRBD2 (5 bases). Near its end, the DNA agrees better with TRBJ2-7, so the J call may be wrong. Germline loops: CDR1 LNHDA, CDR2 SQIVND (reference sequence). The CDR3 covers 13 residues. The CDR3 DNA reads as TGTGCCAGCCAAAAAAACGGGGTCCACGAGCAGTACTTC. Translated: CASQKNGVHEQYF.

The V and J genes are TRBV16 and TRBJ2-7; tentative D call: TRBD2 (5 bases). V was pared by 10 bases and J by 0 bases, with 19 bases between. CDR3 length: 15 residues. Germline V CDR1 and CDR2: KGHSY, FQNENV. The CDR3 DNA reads TGTGCCACATCGTCCCCGGCGGGCTTCTCCTACGAGCAGTACTTC. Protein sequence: CATSSPAGFSYEQYF.

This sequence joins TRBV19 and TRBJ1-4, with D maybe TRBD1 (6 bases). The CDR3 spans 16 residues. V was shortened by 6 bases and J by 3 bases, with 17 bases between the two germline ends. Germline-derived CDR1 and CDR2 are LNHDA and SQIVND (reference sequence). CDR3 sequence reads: CASRTRGGRANEKLFF. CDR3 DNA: TGTGCCAGTAGGACCCGAGGGGGGCGAGCTAATGAAAAACTGTTTTTT.

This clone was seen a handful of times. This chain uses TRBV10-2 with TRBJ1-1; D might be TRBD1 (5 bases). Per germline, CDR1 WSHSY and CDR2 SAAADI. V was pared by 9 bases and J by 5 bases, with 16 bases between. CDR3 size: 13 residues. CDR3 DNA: TGCGCCAGTTTAAGGGGTTTAGGGACTGAAGCTTTCTTT. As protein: CASLRGLGTEAFF.

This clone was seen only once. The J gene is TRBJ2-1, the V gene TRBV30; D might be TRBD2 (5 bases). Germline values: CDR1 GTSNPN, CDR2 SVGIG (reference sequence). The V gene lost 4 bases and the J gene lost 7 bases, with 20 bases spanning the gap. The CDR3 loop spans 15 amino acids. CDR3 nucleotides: TGTGCCTGGAACGGGGTAGCGAACTCCGGTAATGAGCAGTTCTTC. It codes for CAWNGVANSGNEQFF. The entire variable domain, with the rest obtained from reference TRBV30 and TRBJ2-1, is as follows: SQTIHQWPATLVQPVGSPLSLECTVEGTSNPNLYWYRQAAGRGLQLLFYSVGIGQISSEVPQNLSASRPQDRQFILSSKKLLLSDSGFYLCAWNGVANSGNEQFFGPGTRLTVL.